At least ten counts were recorded for the clone carrying this T cell receptor (beta chain). Its antigen is not identified. This CDR3 region has 15 residues. The J segment lost 4 bases and the V segment lost 2 bases, leaving 1 base of the junction unmatched. Looked up from germline, CDR1 is MNHNS and CDR2 is SASEGT. The sample is drawn from a study of T cells after yellow fever vaccination. Overall study results and limits: The booster response re-showed most primary clones: around 97% CD4, around 90% CD8.

The authors made TCR cDNA by 5'RACE template switching, adding a universal primer site and UMIs. TCRdb ran MiXCR on the 5' RACE reads and lists one entry per CDR3 protein. The sample consists of about 50,000 distinct CDR3 sequences, 7.4% of them appearing once. This TCR was sampled from a young man who received the YFV17D yellow fever vaccine. The V gene is TRBV6-1, the J gene TRBJ2-3; 12 nucleotides agree with TRBD2. Sequencing was performed on CD8+ T cells sorted from PBMCs, taken around 14 days after the first yellow fever vaccination. This CDR3 is CASSELAGGPDTQYF. The CDR3, as DNA: TGTGCCAGCAGTGAACTAGCGGGGGGGCCAGATACGCAGTATTTT.